This T cell receptor (beta chain) was sequenced for a study of blood T cell repertoires in COVID-19. About the research overall: Researchers got acute and convalescent COVID-19 samples from the United States, Italy and Spain.

Trimming pared 0 bases from V and 2 bases from J, leaving 10 bases between. Germline V gives CDR1 MNHEY, CDR2 SMNVEV (reference sequence). The CDR3 runs to 15 residues. The authors' processing: Estimated nucleated cell counts came from reference gene primer amplification. Produced via immunoSEQ multiplex PCR; TCRdb's table is partial and in-frame only. The V and J calls and clone size were taken over from that table, and D and trimming were inferred from the DNA. The profile shows about 160,000 clones, approximately 85% of them singletons. The sample was peripheral blood. The chain has TRBV27 and TRBJ1-2; D call uncertain. The receptor's source is a man older than 75 with COVID-19, enrolled during active disease. The chain's CDR3 is CASSLSVRENYGYTF. The CDR3 DNA reads as TGTGCCAGCAGTTTATCTGTGAGGGAGAACTATGGCTACACCTTC.